This T cell receptor beta chain emerged from a study of CD8+ T cells in alopecia areata. The sample holds one count of this clone. This CDR3 spans 15 amino acids. Germline lookup yields CDR1 SEHNR and CDR2 FQNEAQ (reference sequence). The V and J ends lost 5 bases and 1 base, in that order; junction bases with no gene match: 4. Extracted RNA was reverse transcribed, and the resulting cDNA served as sequencing template. Profiled with immunoSEQ multiplex PCR; TCRdb holds only in-frame clones, not every one. The profile shows 170,000 or so clones, about 60% of them singletons. Treatment described: oral pan-JAK inhibitor, 5-10 mg twice daily.

The receptor comes from a human donor with alopecia areata. This chain connects TRBV7-9 to TRBJ2-2; 7 bases map to TRBD1. Specimen: CD8+ T cells sorted from blood, collected at week 24, from a patient treated with tofacitinib. CDR3 DNA: TGTGCCAGCAGCCGTTGGACAGGGAACACCGGGGAGCTGTTTTTT. It codes for CASSRWTGNTGELFF.